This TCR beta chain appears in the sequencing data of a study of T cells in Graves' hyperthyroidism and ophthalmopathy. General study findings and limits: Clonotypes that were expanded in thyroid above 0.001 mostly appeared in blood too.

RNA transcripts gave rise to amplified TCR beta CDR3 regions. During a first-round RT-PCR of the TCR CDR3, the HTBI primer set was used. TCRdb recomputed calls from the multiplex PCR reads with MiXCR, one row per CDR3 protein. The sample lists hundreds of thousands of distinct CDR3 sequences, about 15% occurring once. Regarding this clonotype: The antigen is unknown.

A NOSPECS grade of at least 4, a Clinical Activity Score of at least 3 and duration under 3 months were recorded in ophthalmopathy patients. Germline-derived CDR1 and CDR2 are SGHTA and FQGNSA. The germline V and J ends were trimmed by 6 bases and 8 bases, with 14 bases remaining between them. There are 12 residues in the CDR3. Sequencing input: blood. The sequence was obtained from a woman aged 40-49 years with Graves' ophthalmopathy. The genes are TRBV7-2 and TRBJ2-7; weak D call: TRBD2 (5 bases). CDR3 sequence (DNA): TGTGCCAGCAGTCCCGGGATTCCGAAGCAGTACTTC. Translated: CASSPGIPKQYF.